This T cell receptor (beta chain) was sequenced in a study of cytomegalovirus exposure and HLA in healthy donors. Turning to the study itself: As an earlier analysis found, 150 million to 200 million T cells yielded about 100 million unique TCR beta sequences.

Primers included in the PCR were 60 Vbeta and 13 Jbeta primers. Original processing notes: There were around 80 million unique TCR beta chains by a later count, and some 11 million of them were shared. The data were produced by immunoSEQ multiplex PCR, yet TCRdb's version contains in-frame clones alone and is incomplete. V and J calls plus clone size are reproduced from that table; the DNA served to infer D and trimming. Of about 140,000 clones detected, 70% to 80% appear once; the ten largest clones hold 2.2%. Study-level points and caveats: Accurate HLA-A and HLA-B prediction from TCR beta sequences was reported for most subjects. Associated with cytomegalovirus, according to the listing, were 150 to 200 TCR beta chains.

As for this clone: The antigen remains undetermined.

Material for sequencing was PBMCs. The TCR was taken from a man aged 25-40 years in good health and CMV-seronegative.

The DNA of the CDR3 is TGTGCCAGCTCAGCCACTGAGTCGGACACGGCTCTCCTACGGCAGTACTTC. It specifies CASSATESDTALLRQYF. The rearrangement uses TRBV18 and TRBJ2-7, with D tentatively TRBD1 (5 bases). Germline V CDR1 and CDR2: KGHSH, LQKENI. V shed 5 bases and J shed 9 bases, with 29 bases lying between them. The CDR3 covers 17 residues.